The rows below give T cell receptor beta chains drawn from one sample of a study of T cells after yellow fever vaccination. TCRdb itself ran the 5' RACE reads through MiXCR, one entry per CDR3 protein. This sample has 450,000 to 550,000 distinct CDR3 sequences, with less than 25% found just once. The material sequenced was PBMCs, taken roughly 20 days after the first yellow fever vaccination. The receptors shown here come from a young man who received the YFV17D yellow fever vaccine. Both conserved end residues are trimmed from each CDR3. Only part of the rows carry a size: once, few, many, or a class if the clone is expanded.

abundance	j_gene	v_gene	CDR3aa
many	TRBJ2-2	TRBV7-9	ASRLMGGSTGELF
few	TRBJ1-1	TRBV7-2	ASSFRGPPEAF
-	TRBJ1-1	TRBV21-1	ARLYGNFRNTEAF
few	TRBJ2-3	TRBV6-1	ASSSASGGASDTQY
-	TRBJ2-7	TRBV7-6	ASRRDKGTYEQY
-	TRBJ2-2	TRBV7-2	ASSPVVGRGGGELF
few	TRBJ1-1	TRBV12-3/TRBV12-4	ASSLDGRNTEAF
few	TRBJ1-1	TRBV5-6	ASSQLQGWDTEAF
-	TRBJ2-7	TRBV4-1	ASSQIQGYLSYEQY
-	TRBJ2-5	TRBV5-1	ASSPGQGRPQETQY
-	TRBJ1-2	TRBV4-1	ASSQEGRGDGYT
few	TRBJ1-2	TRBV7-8	ASSSNRGSYGYT
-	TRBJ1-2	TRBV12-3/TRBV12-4	ASSFNSGTLDKGYT
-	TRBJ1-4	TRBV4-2	ASSQDRDRGHEKLF
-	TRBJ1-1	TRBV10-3	AIGARVNTEAF
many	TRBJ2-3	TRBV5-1	ASSLLSQTDTQY
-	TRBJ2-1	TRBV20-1	SAISGTVYNEQF
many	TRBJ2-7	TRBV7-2	ASSLVGGGEQY
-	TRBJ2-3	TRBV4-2	ANLVPRDSCTDTQY
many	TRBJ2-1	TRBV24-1	ATSDWEDWRF
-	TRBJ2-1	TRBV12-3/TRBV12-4	ASSFSRGYNEQF
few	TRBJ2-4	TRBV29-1	SVELPLAKNIQY
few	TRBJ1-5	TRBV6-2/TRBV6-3	ASSYLAGGGGQPQH
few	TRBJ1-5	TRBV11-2	ASSSTGGTQPQH
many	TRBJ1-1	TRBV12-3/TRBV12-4	ASTVGGNTEAF
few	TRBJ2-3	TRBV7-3	ASSLRGRDDTQY
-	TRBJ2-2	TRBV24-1	ATSDLQGRGIHTGELF
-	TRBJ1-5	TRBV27	ASSSINGAGQRQH
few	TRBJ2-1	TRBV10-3	ATRDANNEQF
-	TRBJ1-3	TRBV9	ASSLRSQENTIY
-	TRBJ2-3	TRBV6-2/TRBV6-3	ASSYGTLGTDTQY
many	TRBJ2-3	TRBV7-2	ASSPRGADTQY
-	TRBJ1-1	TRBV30	AWSLGAEAF
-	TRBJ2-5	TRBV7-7	ASSLGGTRKETQY
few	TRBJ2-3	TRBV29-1	SDVSGGDTQY
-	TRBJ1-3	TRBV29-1	SVGQVETGNTIY
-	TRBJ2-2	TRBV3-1	ASSQGLGRPNTGELF
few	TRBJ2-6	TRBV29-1	SVEGSADGANVLT
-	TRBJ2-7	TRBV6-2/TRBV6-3	ASSSGLAGGSSYEQY
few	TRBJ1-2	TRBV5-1	ASSSKRSLTAFNYGYT
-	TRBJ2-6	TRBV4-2	ASSQDAGANVLT